A selection of T cell receptor beta chains follows, all from one sample in a study of cytomegalovirus exposure and HLA in healthy donors. Some clones are missing from TCRdb's copy, which holds only in-frame ones; the method was immunoSEQ multiplex PCR. The table includes 65,000 to 90,000 clones, 86% detected once. The sequenced sample consisted of PBMCs. All receptors come from a woman in her thirties in good health and CMV-seronegative. The CDR3 runs from the conserved cysteine through the conserved F or W. Each record gives: CDR3 protein, CDR3 DNA, V gene, clone size, D gene, J gene. A D gene is named only where the DNA matches it firmly. The size field is filled for only some rows; it gives once, few, many or a size class.

CASSPTAYEQYF	TGTGCCAGCTCCCCGACAGCCTACGAGCAGTACTTC	TRBV18	once	NA	TRBJ2-7
CASSEGGGSGANVLTF	TGTGCCAGCAGTGAAGGCGGCGGCTCTGGGGCCAACGTCCTGACTTTC	TRBV6-4	NA	NA	TRBJ2-6
CASSVASGGGGYTF	TGTGCCAGCAGTGTGGCCTCAGGGGGCGGCGGCTACACCTTC	TRBV2	NA	TRBD1	TRBJ1-2
CASSSGLAGVYEQYF	TGCGCCAGCAGCTCAGGACTAGCGGGAGTCTACGAGCAGTACTTC	TRBV5-1	NA	TRBD2	TRBJ2-7
CASSLDSFYGYTF	TGCGCCAGCAGCTTGGACAGTTTTTATGGCTACACCTTC	TRBV5-1	once	NA	TRBJ1-2
CASSLDPGQGGGTDTQYF	TGTGCCAGCAGCTTAGACCCCGGACAGGGAGGGGGCACAGATACGCAGTATTTT	TRBV11-2	once	NA	TRBJ2-3
CASSQTGNTGELFF	TGTGCCAGCAGCCAGACAGGGAACACCGGGGAGCTGTTTTTT	TRBV7-2	NA	NA	TRBJ2-2
CASSWTTTGRDIQYF	TGTGCCAGCAGCTGGACCACGACAGGGCGGGACATTCAGTACTTC	TRBV5-4	NA	TRBD1	TRBJ2-4
CSVAPQGARNTIYF	TGCAGCGTTGCTCCACAGGGGGCTCGAAACACCATATATTTT	TRBV29-1	NA	TRBD1	TRBJ1-3
CASRQTNEKLFF	TGTGCCAGCCGACAGACTAATGAAAAACTGTTTTTT	TRBV28	once	NA	TRBJ1-4
CSGGGTKGYTF	TGCAGCGGGGGGGGGACGAAAGGCTACACCTTC	TRBV29-1	NA	NA	TRBJ1-2
CASSFLGGGNNEQFF	TGTGCCAGCAGTTTTTTAGGGGGGGGAAACAATGAGCAGTTCTTC	TRBV28	once	NA	TRBJ2-1
CASSYTGLGAIQETQYF	TGTGCCAGCAGCTACACCGGACTTGGAGCAATACAAGAGACCCAGTACTTC	TRBV5-4	NA	NA	TRBJ2-5
CASSSGTGNREQYF	TGTGCCAGCTCCTCCGGGACAGGGAATAGGGAGCAGTACTTC	TRBV18	NA	TRBD1	TRBJ2-7
CASSLGTSGPYEQYF	TGCGCCAGCAGCCTAGGGACTAGCGGCCCCTACGAGCAGTACTTC	TRBV5-1	once	TRBD2	TRBJ2-7
CASSFTRSGQFSSGNTIYF	TGTGCCAGCAGCTTCACCAGGTCGGGACAGTTCTCATCTGGAAACACCATATATTTT	TRBV7-2	NA	TRBD1	TRBJ1-3
CASSLGTGSYGYTF	TGTGCCAGCAGCTTAGGGACAGGGAGCTATGGCTACACCTTC	TRBV7-2	few	TRBD1	TRBJ1-2
CASSLAAETRETQYF	TGTGCCAGCAGCTTAGCGGCGGAAACGAGAGAGACCCAGTACTTC	TRBV7-9	NA	NA	TRBJ2-5
CASSGADLGEQYF	TGTGCCAGTAGTGGCGCGGACTTGGGCGAGCAGTACTTC	TRBV19	NA	NA	TRBJ2-7
CASSSRGRGEQYF	TGTGCCAGCAGTTCCAGGGGGCGGGGCGAGCAGTACTTC	TRBV27	NA	TRBD1	TRBJ2-7
CSVETSGRVAYNEQFF	TGCAGCGTTGAAACTAGCGGGAGGGTGGCCTACAATGAGCAGTTCTTC	TRBV29-1	NA	TRBD2	TRBJ2-1
CASGLRASGSSYEQYF	TGTGCCAGCGGCTTACGGGCTAGCGGGAGTTCGTACGAGCAGTACTTC	TRBV7-2	once	TRBD2	TRBJ2-7
CASSDGRGAGVGYTF	TGTGCCAGCAGTGATGGCCGGGGGGCAGGCGTGGGCTACACCTTC	TRBV6-1	NA	NA	TRBJ1-2
CASTKGQPNTEAFF	TGTGCCAGCACCAAGGGACAGCCCAACACTGAAGCTTTCTTT	TRBV6-5	NA	TRBD1	TRBJ1-1
CASSERGGIPGLAGETDTQYF	TGCGCCAGCAGTGAGAGGGGGGGAATCCCGGGACTAGCGGGAGAGACAGATACGCAGTATTTT	TRBV10-1	NA	TRBD2	TRBJ2-3
CASRPGQGAWNEQFF	TGTGCCAGCCGCCCGGGACAGGGGGCTTGGAATGAGCAGTTCTTC	TRBV7-9	NA	TRBD1	TRBJ2-1
CASSHPTLVRGEVSPLHF	TGCGCCAGCAGTCACCCCACTCTGGTCCGTGGGGAGGTCTCACCCCTCCACTTT	TRBV23-1	NA	NA	TRBJ1-6
CASSFALLSNQPQHF	TGTGCCAGCAGCTTTGCTTTACTTAGCAATCAGCCCCAGCATTTT	TRBV7-2	NA	NA	TRBJ1-5
CASSVTGQGGEQYF	TGTGCCAGCAGTGTAACGGGACAGGGCGGCGAGCAGTACTTC	TRBV6-5	NA	TRBD1	TRBJ2-7
CASRRGRGNSGANVLTF	TGTGCCAGCAGGAGGGGCAGGGGCAACTCTGGGGCCAACGTCCTGACTTTC	TRBV2	NA	NA	TRBJ2-6
CASSLGTDTEAFF	TGTGCCAGCTCACTGGGGACAGACACTGAAGCTTTCTTT	TRBV18	NA	TRBD1	TRBJ1-1
CASSERGSFTYGYTF	TGTGCCAGCAGTGAAAGAGGGTCCTTTACCTATGGCTACACCTTC	TRBV2	NA	NA	TRBJ1-2
CASSVGVGAGYEQYF	TGTGCCAGCAGCGTAGGTGTGGGGGCAGGGTACGAGCAGTACTTC	TRBV9	NA	NA	TRBJ2-7
CASSVARTSGSMYEQFF	TGTGCCAGCAGCGTAGCTCGGACTAGCGGGAGCATGTATGAGCAGTTCTTC	TRBV9	NA	TRBD2	TRBJ2-1
CASSEWGYDYEQYF	TGTGCCAGCAGTGAGTGGGGCTATGACTACGAGCAGTACTTC	TRBV25-1	few	NA	TRBJ2-7
CASSLDGTSGLYEQYF	TGTGCCAGCAGCTTGGACGGTACTAGCGGACTCTACGAGCAGTACTTC	TRBV5-5	NA	TRBD2	TRBJ2-7
CASSIGGLYTEAFF	TGTGCCAGTAGTATAGGCGGGTTGTACACTGAAGCTTTCTTT	TRBV19	NA	NA	TRBJ1-1
CAQQLGGLHTF	TGTGCCCAACAACTGGGGGGGCTCCACACCTTC	TRBV6-4	NA	NA	TRBJ1-2
CSSSPLGRAGLAGGEEQYF	TGTTCCAGCAGCCCTCTTGGGAGAGCGGGACTAGCGGGAGGTGAAGAGCAGTACTTC	TRBV7-9	NA	TRBD2	TRBJ2-7
CATSRRQDTEAFF	TGTGCCACCAGCAGGAGACAGGACACTGAAGCTTTCTTT	TRBV15	once	NA	TRBJ1-1
CAWSPRTGGNEQFF	TGTGCCTGGAGTCCGCGGACAGGGGGCAATGAGCAGTTCTTC	TRBV30	once	TRBD1	TRBJ2-1
CASSVGGREGRAYNEQFF	TGTGCCAGCAGCGTAGGGGGGCGGGAGGGGAGAGCCTACAATGAGCAGTTCTTC	TRBV9	NA	TRBD2	TRBJ2-1
CAITTGLGGDTQYF	TGTGCCATCACTACGGGACTTGGGGGAGATACGCAGTATTTT	TRBV10-3	once	NA	TRBJ2-3
CASSLFPDSDHEQYF	TGTGCCAGCAGCTTATTCCCGGACTCCGATCACGAGCAGTACTTC	TRBV7-9	NA	NA	TRBJ2-7
CASSIDESGGELFF	TGTGCCAGTAGTATAGATGAGTCGGGCGGGGAGCTGTTTTTT	TRBV19	NA	NA	TRBJ2-2
CASSLRTGPNEKLFF	TGTGCCAGCTCACTACGGACAGGGCCTAATGAAAAACTGTTTTTT	TRBV18	NA	TRBD1	TRBJ1-4
CASSVTGNYEQYF	TGTGCCAGCAGCGTAACAGGGAACTACGAGCAGTACTTC	TRBV9	NA	NA	TRBJ2-7
CASSQVRGHTEAFF	TGCGCCAGCAGCCAAGTGCGGGGGCACACTGAAGCTTTCTTT	TRBV4-3	NA	NA	TRBJ1-1
CASSLTSGSGGEQFF	TGTGCCAGCAGCTTAACTAGCGGGAGTGGGGGTGAGCAGTTCTTC	TRBV7-9	NA	TRBD2	TRBJ2-1
CASTRTGPNQPQHF	TGTGCCAGCACGAGGACAGGGCCCAATCAGCCCCAGCATTTT	TRBV6-6	NA	TRBD1	TRBJ1-5
CASAGGTSAEQYF	TGTGCCAGCGCCGGTGGAACTAGCGCCGAGCAGTACTTC	TRBV18	NA	TRBD2	TRBJ2-7
CASSRSSTDTQYF	TGTGCCAGCAGCCGTAGTAGCACAGATACGCAGTATTTT	TRBV5-6	once	NA	TRBJ2-3
CASSQGKWDRKPYEQHF	TGCGCCAGCAGCCAAGGAAAATGGGACAGGAAGCCCTACGAGCAGCACTTC	TRBV4-1	NA	TRBD1	TRBJ2-7
CASSLTQGASGYTF	TGTGCCAGCAGTCTTACTCAGGGGGCAAGCGGCTACACCTTC	TRBV28	NA	TRBD1	TRBJ1-2
CASSHPASGRWNEQFF	TGCGCCAGCAGCCACCCAGCTAGCGGGAGATGGAATGAGCAGTTCTTC	TRBV4-1	NA	TRBD2	TRBJ2-1